The 14 T cell receptor beta chains reported below all come from one sample, sequenced in a study of control samples from healthy donors and cancer patients. This table comes from immunoSEQ multiplex PCR, and its TCRdb copy is limited to in-frame clones, with some not included. Among around 190,000 clones, 90% were seen once, and the ten largest hold over 1.1%. Input material: blood. The source of these receptors is a woman aged 50 to 60 in good health.

J is TRBJ2-3 and V is TRBV28; no firm D call. V was clipped by 6 bases and J by 2 bases, with 6 bases between them. From germline, CDR1 is MDHEN and CDR2 SYDVKM. The CDR3 is 12 residues long. CDR3 sequence (DNA): TGTGCCAGCAGCCGGCACACAGATACGCAGTATTTT. It codes for CASSRHTDTQYF.

The chain couples TRBV25-1 to TRBJ1-5; TRBD1 might be the D (6 bases). CDR1 MGHDK and CDR2 SYGVNS come from the germline V gene. CDR3 length: 16 amino acids. V lost 5 bases and J lost 3, with 17 bases in between. The CDR3, as DNA: TGTGCCAGCAGTTATGGGGGCAGGGGCGACAATCAGCCCCAGCATTTT. Encoded protein: CASSYGGRGDNQPQHF.

The chain links TRBV5-4 to TRBJ2-3; TRBD1 agrees at 10 bases. Per the germline V gene, CDR1 is SGHNT and CDR2 is YYREEE (reference sequence). V lost 3 bases, J lost 4 bases, and 5 bases stayed unmatched. The CDR3 extends over 15 amino acids. The CDR3 DNA sequence: TGTGCCAGCAGCTCGACAGGGGGCCAGCCAGATACGCAGTATTTT. Translated: CASSSTGGQPDTQYF.

The rearrangement joins TRBV5-4 to TRBJ1-2; TRBD1 matches 7 bases. CDR1 SGHNT and CDR2 YYREEE come from the germline V gene (reference sequence). Trimming removed 4 bases from V and 3 bases from J; junction bases left unmatched: 9. The length of the CDR3 is 15 residues. The CDR3 DNA is TGTGCCAGCAGCCCCCGTTCCCAGGGGGACTATGGCTACACCTTC. Its protein is CASSPRSQGDYGYTF.

This clone was seen a single time. This sequence joins TRBV9 and TRBJ2-1; D might be TRBD2 (6 bases). From germline, CDR1 is SGDLS and CDR2 YYNGEE. Between the trimmed V and J ends, which lost 2 bases and 10 bases, there was a span of 22 bases. The CDR3 length is 16 residues. For the CDR3, the DNA is TGTGCCAGCAGCGTCTCTGGGCAGATCGCTGGGGGGGAGCAGTTCTTC. Translated, it gives CASSVSGQIAGGEQFF.

This chain joins TRBV5-1 and TRBJ1-4; 9 nucleotides align to TRBD1. Germline lookup yields CDR1 SGHRS and CDR2 YFSETQ. V lost 1 base to trimming and J lost 2 bases; unmatched junction nucleotides: 0. This CDR3 region has 15 residues. In nucleotides, the CDR3 is TGCGCCAGCAGCTTGACAGGGGGCACTAATGAAAAACTGTTTTTT. This translates into CASSLTGGTNEKLFF.

This rearrangement joins TRBV19 to TRBJ1-2; 10 bases agree with TRBD1. Germline lookup yields CDR1 LNHDA and CDR2 SQIVND (reference sequence). The V and J ends lost 6 bases and 8 bases, in that order; junction bases with no gene match: 12. This CDR3 spans 15 amino acids. CDR3 loop: CASRTTGGAGVGYTF. The DNA for the CDR3 is TGTGCCAGTAGAACGACAGGGGGCGCGGGTGTCGGCTACACCTTC.

The rearrangement uses TRBV24-1 and TRBJ1-1; D is undetermined. Trimming removed 4 bases from V and 5 bases from J, with 10 bases in between. Germline V lookup: CDR1 KGHDR, CDR2 SFDVKD. The CDR3 covers 13 residues. The CDR3 sequence: CATSEGPGTEAFF. The CDR3 nucleotides read TGTGCCACCAGTGAAGGTCCCGGTACTGAAGCTTTCTTT.

The chain combines TRBV7-2 with TRBJ2-5, with 8 bases that match TRBD2. In germline, CDR1 is SGHTA, CDR2 FQGNSA. With 5 bases clipped from V and 4 bases from J, the junction kept 9 bases outside the gene matches. The CDR3 has 15 residues. The CDR3: CASSRSGRGRETQYF. The CDR3 DNA is TGTGCCAGCAGCCGGAGCGGGAGAGGGCGAGAGACCCAGTACTTC.

J is TRBJ1-2 and V is TRBV5-4; D gene uncertain. Deletions cut 0 bases from V and 8 bases from J, with 8 bases between. This CDR3 has 12 residues. Germline V CDR1 and CDR2: SGHNT, YYREEE (reference sequence). Here the CDR3 reads CASSLEAGGYTF. The CDR3 DNA sequence: TGTGCCAGCAGCTTGGAGGCAGGCGGCTACACCTTC.

This sequence joins TRBV19 and TRBJ2-7; TRBD2 is a possible D gene (5 bases). Germline V gives CDR1 LNHDA, CDR2 SQIVND (reference sequence). This CDR3 has 14 amino acids. V dropped 3 bases and J dropped 0 bases, with 9 bases sitting between them. The CDR3 protein is CASSITAGSYEQYF. The CDR3 DNA is TGTGCCAGTAGTATCACGGCGGGCTCCTACGAGCAGTACTTC.

The genes are TRBV9 and TRBJ2-7; 7 bases are shared with TRBD1. Germline V lookup: CDR1 SGDLS, CDR2 YYNGEE. CDR3 length equals 16 residues. V shed 0 bases, J shed 0 bases, and the junction held 6 bases outside the gene matches. CDR3 in DNA: TGTGCCAGCAGCGTAGGTGGGACAGACAGCTCCTACGAGCAGTACTTC. Amino acids: CASSVGGTDSSYEQYF. The full variable domain, rest sourced from reference TRBV9 and TRBJ2-7, is DSGVTQTPKHLITATGQRVTLRCSPRSGDLSVYWYQQSLDQGLQFLIQYYNGEERAKGNILERFSAQQFPDLHSELNLSSLELGDSALYFCASSVGGTDSSYEQYFGPGTRLTVT.

The V call is TRBV3-1 (or the pseudogene TRBV3-2), the J call TRBJ2-3, with 10 bases lining up with TRBD2. Germline V gene sequence: CDR1 LGHDT, CDR2 YNNKEL (reference sequence). J was trimmed by 2 bases and V by 4 bases; bases with no gene match: 3. This CDR3 has 15 amino acids. The CDR3 DNA reads as TGTGCCAGCAGCCTACTAGCGGGGAACACAGATACGCAGTATTTT. It is translated as CASSLLAGNTDTQYF.

This rearrangement joins TRBV9 to TRBJ1-2; TRBD1 matches at 7 bases. The V gene end was trimmed by 2 bases and the J gene end by 4 bases; junction bases not matched to a gene: 5. The CDR3 contains 14 residues. Germline V gene data show CDR1 as SGDLS and CDR2 as YYNGEE. For the CDR3, the DNA is TGTGCCAGCAGCGTGACAACAGGGGCCTATGGCTACACCTTC. Its protein product is CASSVTTGAYGYTF. The whole variable domain, filled in from reference TRBV9 and TRBJ1-2, reads DSGVTQTPKHLITATGQRVTLRCSPRSGDLSVYWYQQSLDQGLQFLIQYYNGEERAKGNILERFSAQQFPDLHSELNLSSLELGDSALYFCASSVTTGAYGYTFGSGTRLTVV.